The clone carrying this T cell receptor (beta chain) was seen only a few times. Its target is not known. The sample is drawn from a study of T cells after yellow fever vaccination. Overall study context: Researchers used SMART-Seq v4 Ultra Low Input to prepare fractions that had low cell numbers.

They built TCR cDNA with 5'RACE template switching, a step that put in a universal primer site and UMIs. TCRdb fed the 5' RACE reads into MiXCR, producing one record per CDR3 protein. This sample has 500,000 to 650,000 distinct CDR3 sequences, with about a sixth found just once. Overall study results and limits: Subsequent booster samples again held most clones from primary vaccination (under 98% CD4, about 90% CD8). The appearance of a small share of clonotypes in both CD4 and CD8 compartments was observed.

Sample: PBMCs, taken 5 to 6 days after the first yellow fever vaccination. The sequence came from a young man who received the YFV17D yellow fever vaccine.

In nucleotides, the CDR3 is TGCGCCAGCAGCCAGGGATTAGTGGAGACCCAGTACTTC. It specifies CASSQGLVETQYF. The rearrangement uses TRBV4-3 and TRBJ2-5; no firm D call. Germline loops: CDR1 LGHNA, CDR2 YSLEER. V gave up 3 bases and J gave up 5 bases, with 10 bases separating them. The CDR3 is 13 residues long.